Following are 8 T cell receptor beta chains from one sample sequenced in a study of cytomegalovirus exposure and HLA in healthy donors. Profiling relied on immunoSEQ multiplex PCR, and the TCRdb table lists in-frame clones only, not all of them. The repertoire holds about 220,000 clones, with approximately 87% as singletons. Source material: PBMCs. The receptors were gathered from a man aged 18 to 29 in good health and CMV-seronegative.

The chain couples TRBV4-3 to TRBJ2-7; D might be TRBD2 (6 bases). This CDR3 is built from 14 residues. V shed 1 base and J shed 2 bases, with 9 bases lying between them. The germline V gene encodes CDR1 LGHNA and CDR2 YSLEER. CDR3 bases: TGCGCCAGCAGCCAAGGACTAGGAGCCTACGAGCAGTACTTC. Its translation: CASSQGLGAYEQYF.

The chain employs TRBV4-3 and TRBJ1-2; TRBD1 aligns across 7 bases. Trimming took 2 bases from V and 5 from J; bases not matched to a gene: 5. This CDR3 spans 14 amino acids. Germline V gives CDR1 LGHNA, CDR2 YSLEER. CDR3 sequence: CASSQRGTDYGYTF. CDR3 coding DNA: TGCGCCAGCAGCCAAAGGGGGACAGATTATGGCTACACCTTC.

The chain links TRBV7-2 to TRBJ1-5; 8 bases map to TRBD1. The junction had 7 bases not matched to a gene; V was cut back by 5 bases and J by 4 bases. Looked up from germline, CDR1 is SGHTA and CDR2 is FQGNSA. This CDR3 has 15 residues. CDR3 bases: TGTGCCAGCAGCAGTCGAGACAGGGGAAATCAGCCCCAGCATTTT. Protein: CASSSRDRGNQPQHF.

The chain is built from TRBV2 and TRBJ2-1, with TRBD2 as a possible D gene (6 bases). Between the trimmed V and J ends, which lost 2 bases and 7 bases, there was a span of 15 bases. Looked up from germline, CDR1 is SNHLY and CDR2 is FYNNEI. The CDR3 consists of 15 residues. CDR3 DNA sequence: TGTGCCAGCAGTGAACGCGAGATGGGAGGTAATGAGCAGTTCTTC. This codes for CASSEREMGGNEQFF.

The chain joins TRBV6-6 to TRBJ2-7; D unclear. CDR3 length: 11 amino acids. CDR1 is MNHNY, CDR2 SVGAGI, per germline (reference sequence). V dropped 6 bases and J dropped 3 bases, with 6 bases sitting between them. CDR3 sequence: CASRSLYEQYF. The CDR3 nucleotides read TGTGCCAGCAGATCCCTCTACGAGCAGTACTTC.

V gene TRBV28 combines with J gene TRBJ2-7, with D possibly TRBD1 on 6 matching bases. Trimming took 5 bases from V and 0 from J, leaving 26 bases between them. Germline-derived CDR1 and CDR2 are MDHEN and SYDVKM. The CDR3 length is 19 residues. The CDR3 DNA sequence: TGTGCCAGCAGTCCCCCTACACACAGGGTTTCCTTCCTCTCCTACGAGCAGTACTTC. It is translated as CASSPPTHRVSFLSYEQYF.

The chain employs TRBV4-3 and TRBJ1-3, with D possibly matching TRBD1 (5 bases). The CDR3 runs 16 residues. V was shortened by 1 base and J by 0 bases, with 10 bases between the two germline ends. CDR1 is LGHNA and CDR2 is YSLEER in the germline V gene. The CDR3 DNA reads TGCGCCAGCAGCCAAGTCGGGGGTTCCTCTGGAAACACCATATATTTT. Encoded protein: CASSQVGGSSGNTIYF.

The chain uses TRBV7-9 and TRBJ1-2; 9 nucleotides line up with TRBD1. The CDR3 is 15 amino acids. Per the germline V gene, CDR1 is SEHNR and CDR2 is FQNEAQ (reference sequence). With 4 bases clipped from V and 7 bases from J, the junction kept 10 bases outside the gene matches. CDR3 nucleotides: TGTGCCAGCAGCTCACCGGGACAGGGTTGGGTTGGCTACACCTTC. It specifies CASSSPGQGWVGYTF.